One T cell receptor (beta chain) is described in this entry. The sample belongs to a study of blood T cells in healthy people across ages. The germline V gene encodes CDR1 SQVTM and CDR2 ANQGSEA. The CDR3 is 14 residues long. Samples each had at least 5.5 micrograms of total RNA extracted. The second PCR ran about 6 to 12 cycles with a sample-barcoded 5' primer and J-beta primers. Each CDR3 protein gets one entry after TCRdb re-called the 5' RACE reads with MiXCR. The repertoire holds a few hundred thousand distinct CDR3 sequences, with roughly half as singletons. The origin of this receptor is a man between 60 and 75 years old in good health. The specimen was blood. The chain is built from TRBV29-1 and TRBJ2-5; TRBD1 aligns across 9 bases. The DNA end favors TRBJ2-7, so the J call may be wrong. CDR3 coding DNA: TGCAGCGTTGTTACCGGGACAGGGTTGTCCGAGCAGTACTTC. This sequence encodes CSVVTGTGLSEQYF.